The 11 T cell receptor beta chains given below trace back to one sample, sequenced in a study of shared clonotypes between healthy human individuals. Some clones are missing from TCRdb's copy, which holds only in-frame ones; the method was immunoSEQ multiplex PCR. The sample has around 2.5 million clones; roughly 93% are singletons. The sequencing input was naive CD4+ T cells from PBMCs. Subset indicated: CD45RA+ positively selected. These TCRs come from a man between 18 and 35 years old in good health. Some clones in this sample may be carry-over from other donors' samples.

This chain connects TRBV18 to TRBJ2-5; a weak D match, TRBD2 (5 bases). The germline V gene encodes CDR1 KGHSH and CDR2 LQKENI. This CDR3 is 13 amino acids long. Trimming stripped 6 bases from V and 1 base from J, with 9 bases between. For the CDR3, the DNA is TGTGCCAGCTCGTCAGAGGGCCAAGAGACCCAGTACTTC. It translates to CASSSEGQETQYF.

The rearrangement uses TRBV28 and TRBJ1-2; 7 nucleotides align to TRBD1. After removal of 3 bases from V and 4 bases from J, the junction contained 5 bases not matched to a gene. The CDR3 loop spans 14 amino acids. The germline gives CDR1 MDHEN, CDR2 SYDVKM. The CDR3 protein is CASSLGGQVYGYTF. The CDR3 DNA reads TGTGCCAGCAGTTTGGGAGGACAGGTCTATGGCTACACCTTC.

The CDR3 here is CASKGFGDRLKNIQYF. The DNA of the CDR3 is TGTGCCAGCAAGGGTTTCGGAGACAGACTTAAAAACATTCAGTACTTC. The chain links TRBV9 to TRBJ2-4; possible D gene TRBD1, 5 bases. The CDR3 contains 16 residues. V was cut by 6 bases and J by 4 bases, with 20 bases left in between. CDR1 SGDLS and CDR2 YYNGEE come from the germline V gene. The full variable domain, rest sourced from reference TRBV9 and TRBJ2-4, is DSGVTQTPKHLITATGQRVTLRCSPRSGDLSVYWYQQSLDQGLQFLIQYYNGEERAKGNILERFSAQQFPDLHSELNLSSLELGDSALYFCASKGFGDRLKNIQYFGAGTRLSVL.

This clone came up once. The CDR3, as DNA: TGCGCCAGCAGCCAAGCGGGTGGACTAGCGGGAGGAGCTCGTGCCAATGAGCAGTTCTTC. Its protein is CASSQAGGLAGGARANEQFF. The chain employs TRBV4-3 and TRBJ2-1; TRBD2 matches 14 bases. Losses at the gene ends were 1 base for V and 6 bases for J; bases not matched to a gene: 14. The V gene's germline CDR1 is LGHNA and CDR2 YSLEER. CDR3 length equals 20 residues.

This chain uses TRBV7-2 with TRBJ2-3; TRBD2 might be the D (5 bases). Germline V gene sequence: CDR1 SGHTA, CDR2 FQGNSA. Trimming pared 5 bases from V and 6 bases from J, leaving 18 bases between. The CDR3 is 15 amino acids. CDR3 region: CASSPPSPGVDTQYF. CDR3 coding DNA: TGTGCCAGCAGCCCCCCAAGCCCCGGGGTTGATACGCAGTATTTT. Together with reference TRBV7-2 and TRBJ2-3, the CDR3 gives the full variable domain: GAGVSQSPSNKVTEKGKDVELRCDPISGHTALYWYRQSLGQGLEFLIYFQGNSAPDKSGLPSDRFSAERTGGSVSTLTIQRTQQEDSAVYLCASSPPSPGVDTQYFGPGTRLTVL.

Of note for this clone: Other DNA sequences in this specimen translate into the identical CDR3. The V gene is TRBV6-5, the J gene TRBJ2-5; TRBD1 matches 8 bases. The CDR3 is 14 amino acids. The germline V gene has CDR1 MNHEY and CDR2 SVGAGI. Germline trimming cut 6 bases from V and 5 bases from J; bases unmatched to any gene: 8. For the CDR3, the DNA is TGTGCCAGCAGCCCCGACAGGGGACGCGAGACCCAGTACTTC. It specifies CASSPDRGRETQYF.

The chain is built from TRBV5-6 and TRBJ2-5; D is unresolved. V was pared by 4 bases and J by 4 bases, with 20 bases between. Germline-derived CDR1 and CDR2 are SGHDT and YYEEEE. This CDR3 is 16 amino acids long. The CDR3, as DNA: TGTGCCAGCAGCCGCGTGTCGGGCCTCGGCTTAGAGACCCAGTACTTC. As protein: CASSRVSGLGLETQYF.

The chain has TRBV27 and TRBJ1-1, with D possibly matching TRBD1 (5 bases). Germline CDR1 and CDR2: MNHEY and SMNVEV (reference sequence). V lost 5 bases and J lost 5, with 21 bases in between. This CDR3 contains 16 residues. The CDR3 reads CASSEWNPNRPTEAFF. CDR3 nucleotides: TGTGCCAGCAGTGAATGGAATCCCAACAGGCCTACTGAAGCTTTCTTT.

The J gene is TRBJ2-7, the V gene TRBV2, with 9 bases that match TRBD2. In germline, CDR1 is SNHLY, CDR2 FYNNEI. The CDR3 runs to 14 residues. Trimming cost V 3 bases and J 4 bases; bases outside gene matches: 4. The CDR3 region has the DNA TGTGCCAGCAGTGACAGGCTAGCGGGGTACGAGCAGTACTTC. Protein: CASSDRLAGYEQYF.

The CDR3, as DNA: TGTGCCAGTAGTACGGGACTAGCGATCACAGATACGCAGTATTTT. This codes for CASSTGLAITDTQYF. The rearrangement links TRBV19 to TRBJ2-3; 10 bases are shared with TRBD2. This CDR3 has 15 residues. The germline V gene has CDR1 LNHDA and CDR2 SQIVND (reference sequence). The V and J ends lost 4 bases and 2 bases, in that order; junction bases with no gene match: 3. The full variable domain, in which reference TRBV19 and TRBJ2-3 provide the parts outside the CDR3, is DGGITQSPKYLFRKEGQNVTLSCEQNLNHDAMYWYRQDPGQGLRLIYYSQIVNDFQKGDIAEGYSVSREKKESFPLTVTSAQKNPTAFYLCASSTGLAITDTQYFGPGTRLTVL.

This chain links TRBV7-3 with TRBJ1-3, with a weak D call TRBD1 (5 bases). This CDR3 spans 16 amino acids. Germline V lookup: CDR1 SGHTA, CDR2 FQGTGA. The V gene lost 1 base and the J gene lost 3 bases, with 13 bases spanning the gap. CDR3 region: CASSLIGGMNGNTIYF. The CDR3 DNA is TGTGCCAGCAGCTTAATTGGGGGGATGAATGGAAACACCATATATTTT.